The rows below give T cell receptor beta chains drawn from one sample of a study of shared clonotypes between healthy human individuals. Here immunoSEQ multiplex PCR was the method, and the copy in TCRdb shows in-frame clones only, minus some. The repertoire includes roughly 1 million clones, 60% to 80% of them detected once, and over 1.3% sits in the top ten. Sequenced sample: memory CD4+ T cells sorted from blood. The source of these receptors is a man between 18 and 35 years old in good health. Each CDR3 is given without its conserved first and last residue.

V	J	CDR3
TRBV30	TRBJ1-2	AWRGHTYGYT
TRBV2	TRBJ2-1	ASSEGREGHREQF
TRBV4-2	TRBJ2-1	ASSQEHRGGRNEQF
TRBV18	TRBJ2-7	ASSPTGTDNEQY
TRBV7-9	TRBJ2-2	ASSYLTTANTGELF
TRBV10-1	TRBJ2-7	ASNLWEQY
TRBV7-9	TRBJ2-3	ASGHRGPTDTQY
TRBV23-1	TRBJ2-5	ASSRQGAETQY
TRBV5-1	TRBJ1-4	ASSGDKTNEKLF
TRBV7-8	TRBJ2-2	ASSTTGGAGTGELF